This TCR beta chain is from a study of T cell clonality in common variable immunodeficiency. General study results and limits: TCRbeta clonality was increased in CVID versus healthy controls. Shared TCRbeta clones were fewer between CVID subjects than controls.

This clone was recorded many times. Its specificity is not known. TCRdb's table, derived via immunoSEQ multiplex PCR, lists solely in-frame clones and lacks some. The data list over 55,000 clones, none observed once; around 1.6% falls to the top ten. The sequence was obtained from a person aged 18 to 70 in good health. Sequenced sample: peripheral blood mononuclear cells.

CDR3 residues: CSALTQGAQGYTF. Incomplete CDR3 DNA: TGCAGTGCGCTTACTCAGGGGGCGCAGGGC. This chain uses TRBV20-1 with TRBJ1-2; 8 bases are shared with TRBD1. The read terminates 3 residues ahead of where the CDR3 ends, so the germline J gene completes it. This CDR3 region has 13 residues. Germline loops: CDR1 DFQATT, CDR2 SNEGSKA (reference sequence).